These 8 T cell receptor beta chains came from one sample sequenced in a study of PD-L1 blockade in urothelial cancer. Clones were sequenced by immunoSEQ multiplex PCR, and TCRdb holds only the in-frame ones, with some missing. The sample gives 50,000 or so clones, 75% to 90% of which show up once; over 1% is in the top ten. The time point here: pretreatment peripheral blood. Sequencing was performed on PBMCs, taken around atezolizumab (anti-PD-L1) treatment. The receptors here all came from a man over 45 with urothelial cancer.

This chain links TRBV25-1 with TRBJ2-1; 8 bases are shared with TRBD1. Germline V gene data show CDR1 as MGHDK and CDR2 as SYGVNS. CDR3 length: 17 residues. V lost 5 bases to trimming and J lost 4 bases; unmatched junction nucleotides: 13. CDR3 in amino acids: CASSPHTGTGKYNEQFF. CDR3 coding DNA: TGTGCCAGCAGTCCCCACACCGGGACAGGAAAGTACAATGAGCAGTTCTTC.

As DNA, the CDR3 is TGTGCCAGCACTCGGGGGTTCAGCTCCTACAATGAGCAGTTCTTC. Residues: CASTRGFSSYNEQFF. The rearrangement joins TRBV6-5 to TRBJ2-1; D is perhaps TRBD2 (6 bases). The CDR3 loop spans 15 amino acids. V was trimmed by 7 bases and J by 0 bases, leaving 13 bases between them. CDR1 is MNHEY, CDR2 SVGAGI, per germline.

This clone has more than one count but fewer than ten. This chain joins TRBV27 and TRBJ1-5, with 7 bases fitting TRBD1. Germline-derived CDR1 and CDR2 are MNHEY and SMNVEV (reference sequence). Trimming cost V 4 bases and J 7 bases; bases outside gene matches: 7. CDR3 size: 14 residues. CDR3 nucleotides: TGTGCCAGCAGTTCCACAGGGGAAGGCCAGCCCCAGCATTTT. It yields the protein CASSSTGEGQPQHF.

The genes are TRBV5-1 and TRBJ2-1, with TRBD2 matching 10 bases. Trimming at V came to 4 bases and at J to 7 bases, leaving 11 bases not matched to a gene. The germline V gene has CDR1 SGHRS and CDR2 YFSETQ. This CDR3 contains 16 residues. CDR3 in DNA: TGCGCCAGCAGCACCGGGGCAGCGGGAGGGTGGAATGAGCAGTTCTTC. It yields the protein CASSTGAAGGWNEQFF.

The chain uses TRBV7-2 and TRBJ1-1, with 10 bases matching TRBD1. Trimming at V came to 5 bases and at J to 11 bases, leaving 8 bases not matched to a gene. This CDR3 is 13 amino acids long. In germline, CDR1 is SGHTA, CDR2 FQGNSA. CDR3 in DNA: TGTGCCAGCAGCGGCCGACAGGGGGCAGACGCTTTCTTT. Translation gives CASSGRQGADAFF. The full variable domain, in which reference TRBV7-2 and TRBJ1-1 provide the parts outside the CDR3, is GAGVSQSPSNKVTEKGKDVELRCDPISGHTALYWYRQSLGQGLEFLIYFQGNSAPDKSGLPSDRFSAERTGGSVSTLTIQRTQQEDSAVYLCASSGRQGADAFFGQGTRLTVV.

The chain has TRBV5-1 and TRBJ2-7; unclear D gene. Germline values: CDR1 SGHRS, CDR2 YFSETQ. Trimming removed 0 bases at V and 2 bases at J, with 9 bases between. The CDR3 covers 14 residues. CDR3 region: CASSLDAATYEQYF. CDR3 DNA: TGCGCCAGCAGCTTGGATGCGGCGACCTACGAGCAGTACTTC.

This clone was counted a single time. This sequence joins TRBV10-3 and TRBJ2-2, with D hard to call. CDR1 is ENHRY and CDR2 is SYGVKD in the germline V gene. The V and J ends lost 7 bases and 0 bases respectively, with 6 bases between them. This CDR3 has 13 residues. CDR3 residues: CAIMRTNTGELFF. In DNA, the CDR3 is TGTGCCATCATGAGAACGAACACCGGGGAGCTGTTTTTT.

V usage is TRBV2 and J usage is TRBJ1-1; D is perhaps TRBD1 (6 bases). The CDR3 spans 13 residues. Germline CDR1 SNHLY, CDR2 FYNNEI. Trimming shortened V by 9 bases and J by 3 bases, and 14 bases separated the two germline ends. The DNA of the CDR3 is TGTGCCAGTAACAGGGTAATAGACACTGAAGCTTTCTTT. Translation: CASNRVIDTEAFF.